This T cell receptor (beta chain) comes out of a study of shared clonotypes between healthy human individuals. V was cut by 8 bases and J by 2 bases, with 16 bases left in between. Germline CDR1 reads MNHEY; CDR2 reads SMNVEV (reference sequence). This CDR3 has 14 residues. Method: immunoSEQ multiplex PCR; TCRdb's copy keeps in-frame clones and lacks some. In the table there are some 1.5 million clones, more than 95% of which are singletons. The receptor's source is a young man in good health. This sequence joins TRBV27 and TRBJ2-7; the D call may be TRBD1 or TRBD2 (5 bases each). The sequencing input was naive CD4+ T cells sorted from blood. Subset meaning: CD45RA+ positively selected. The CDR3 loop reads CASGPPGAAYEQYF. The CDR3 DNA reads as TGTGCCAGCGGGCCCCCCGGGGCAGCCTACGAGCAGTACTTC.